The present TCR beta chain was sequenced within a study of vaccination effects on CD4 cells after COVID-19. At the level of the study: Once vaccinated, a few convalescent patients were sampled both early and late afterward. A median of 72 days separated the second dose and sampling.

Trimming took 4 bases from V and 4 from J; bases not matched to a gene: 10. CDR3 size: 16 residues. Looked up from germline, CDR1 is MNHNS and CDR2 is SASEGT. Here immunoSEQ multiplex PCR was the method, and the copy in TCRdb shows in-frame clones only, minus some. The data hold around 53,000 clones, with 65% to 75% observed a single time. The culture ran for roughly ten days, and then CD4+ T cells were isolated. This individual tested PCR-positive for SARS-CoV-2 infection between March and December 2020. Two-dose BNT162b2 or mRNA-1273 vaccination was given to participants. Notes on this clone: The target antigen is unknown.

Sequenced material: CD4+ T cells from PBMCs cultured without peptide, taken after COVID-19 vaccination. This sequence originates from a human donor who had a prior SARS-CoV-2 infection. This chain links TRBV6-1 with TRBJ2-5, with TRBD2 matching 9 bases. CDR3 residues: CASSGGLADKGETQYF. CDR3 bases: TGTGCCAGCAGTGGGGGACTAGCCGACAAAGGAGAGACCCAGTACTTC.